These 30 T cell receptor beta chains were all obtained from the same sample, sequenced in a study of CD8 T cells in Susac syndrome. RNA totalling roughly 0.45 to 1 ug underwent reverse transcription with random hexamers. TCRdb called the immunoSEQ multiplex PCR reads again in MiXCR, with one record for every CDR3 protein. Found here are about 250,000 distinct CDR3 sequences, 85% to 95% of them singletons; the top ten hold around 0.072%. Sequencing was performed on CD4+ T cells from PBMCs. The receptors shown here come from a human donor with multiple sclerosis.

The count of this clonotype is one. The J gene is TRBJ2-2, the V gene TRBV4-1; TRBD1 aligns across 9 bases. This CDR3 region has 14 residues. Germline values: CDR1 MGHRA, CDR2 YSYEKL. The trim removed 10 bases at V and 3 bases at J, leaving 6 bases unmatched. The CDR3 sequence is CATAGTGHTGELFF. The CDR3 DNA reads TGCGCCACCGCGGGGACAGGGCACACCGGGGAGCTGTTTTTT.

This rearrangement joins TRBV7-9 to TRBJ2-2; either TRBD1 or TRBD2 may fit D (6 bases each). V was pared by 5 bases and J by 4 bases, with 14 bases between. CDR3 size: 15 residues. The V gene's germline CDR1 is SEHNR and CDR2 FQNEAQ (reference sequence). The CDR3 region is CASSATGTPTGELFF. CDR3 sequence (DNA): TGTGCCAGCAGCGCTACAGGGACTCCCACCGGGGAGCTGTTTTTT.

The rearrangement uses TRBV19 and TRBJ2-2; D gene unclear. Trimming left V 0 bases short and J 0 bases short, with 5 bases between. The CDR3 is 15 amino acids. Germline CDR1 is LNHDA and CDR2 is SQIVND (reference sequence). The CDR3 reads CASSIDATNTGELFF. In DNA, the CDR3 is TGTGCCAGTAGTATAGACGCCACGAACACCGGGGAGCTGTTTTTT.

This clonotype was seen a few times. The chain recombines TRBV14 with TRBJ2-7, with 7 bases that match TRBD1. This CDR3 is 13 amino acids long. Germline trimming cut 3 bases from V and 6 bases from J; bases unmatched to any gene: 5. Germline V gene sequence: CDR1 SGHDN, CDR2 FVKESK. DNA for the CDR3: TGTGCCAGCAGCCAGGTAGGGGGCAGCGAGCAGTACTTC. This codes for CASSQVGGSEQYF.

The chain is built from TRBV5-6 and TRBJ2-3, with TRBD2 matching 8 bases. This CDR3 region has 15 residues. Germline CDR1 SGHDT, CDR2 YYEEEE. J was trimmed by 5 bases and V by 1 base; bases with no gene match: 6. The DNA for the CDR3 is TGTGCCAGCAGCTTGCCCGGGGGGGCTCAAGATACGCAGTATTTT. It encodes CASSLPGGAQDTQYF.

The chain joins TRBV11-2 to TRBJ2-7; 10 bases match TRBD2. The CDR3 covers 16 residues. Unmatched junction bases numbered 7, after V lost 3 bases and J lost 2 bases. Germline V lookup: CDR1 SGHAT, CDR2 FQNNGV. The CDR3, as DNA: TGTGCCAGCAGCTTTGGGCTAGCGGGGGCGGCCTACGAGCAGTACTTC. It is translated as CASSFGLAGAAYEQYF.

Written as DNA, the CDR3 is TGTGCCAGCAGCTCCGGTCTGCCCACAGATACGCAGTATTTT. Amino acid sequence: CASSSGLPTDTQYF. The chain is built from TRBV7-2 and TRBJ2-3, with D unclear. The germline gives CDR1 SGHTA, CDR2 FQGNSA. Trimming cost V 4 bases and J 2 bases, with 10 bases left between them. The CDR3 length is 14 residues.

The CDR3 DNA follows: TGCGCCAGCCGGGAGGACCACGAGCAGTACTTC. Residues: CASREDHEQYF. This chain joins TRBV5-1 and TRBJ2-7; 7 bases line up with TRBD2. CDR1 is SGHRS and CDR2 is YFSETQ in the germline V gene. J lost 5 bases, V lost 7 bases, and 3 bases had no gene match. The CDR3 is 11 amino acids. Filled out from reference TRBV5-1 and TRBJ2-7, the complete variable domain reads KAGVTQTPRYLIKTRGQQVTLSCSPISGHRSVSWYQQTPGQGLQFLFEYFSETQRNKGNFPGRFSGRQFSNSRSEMNVSTLELGDSALYLCASREDHEQYFGPGTRLTVT.

The chain carries TRBV9 and TRBJ2-1, with D unresolved. The V gene's germline CDR1 is SGDLS and CDR2 YYNGEE. Trimming stripped 3 bases from V and 10 bases from J, with 20 bases between. The CDR3 covers 15 residues. In nucleotides, the CDR3 is TGTGCCAGCAGCGCCGGAACGCTTACTGACGGAGAGCAGTTCTTC. This codes for CASSAGTLTDGEQFF.

This chain links TRBV12-3 or TRBV12-4 with TRBJ1-2, with D uncertain. V gave up 6 bases and J gave up 4 bases, with 18 bases separating them. The CDR3 is 15 amino acids. CDR3 loop: CASRGNPSGSYGYTF. In nucleotides, the CDR3 is TGTGCCAGCAGGGGTAATCCAAGCGGGAGCTATGGCTACACCTTC.

The chain joins TRBV19 to TRBJ1-5; D call uncertain. Trimming removed 1 base from V and 4 bases from J, with 14 bases in between. CDR1 and CDR2 from the germline V gene are LNHDA and SQIVND (reference sequence). The CDR3 is 16 residues long. CDR3: CASSIGPLRPNQPQHF. The CDR3 DNA follows: TGTGCCAGTAGTATAGGGCCTTTAAGGCCTAATCAGCCCCAGCATTTT.

The V gene is TRBV2, the J gene TRBJ1-4; D not resolved. Germline V gene lookup returns CDR1 SNHLY and CDR2 FYNNEI. Trimming left V 5 bases short and J 4 bases short, with 5 bases between. This CDR3 spans 12 amino acids. CDR3 region: CASSTVNEKLFF. The CDR3 DNA follows: TGTGCCAGCAGTACAGTTAATGAAAAACTGTTTTTT.

CDR3 nucleotides: TGTGCCAGCAGTTTGCAGGGGAGGGACACTGAAGCTTTCTTT. It encodes CASSLQGRDTEAFF. J is TRBJ1-1 and V is TRBV6-5; D possibly corresponds to TRBD1 (6 bases). The CDR3 is 14 amino acids. The germline CDR1 and CDR2 sequences are MNHEY and SVGAGI. Deletions cut 4 bases from V and 3 bases from J, with 12 bases between.

The genes are TRBV5-6 and TRBJ2-2; TRBD1 agrees at 10 bases. CDR1 SGHDT and CDR2 YYEEEE come from the germline V gene. With V trimmed by 4 bases and J by 4 bases, 4 bases remained unmatched. This CDR3 is 15 amino acids long. This chain's CDR3 is CASSQDRGGTGELFF. The CDR3, as DNA: TGTGCCAGCAGCCAGGACAGGGGGGGCACCGGGGAGCTGTTTTTT. The variable domain in full, completed from reference TRBV5-6 and TRBJ2-2, reads DAGVTQSPTHLIKTRGQQVTLRCSPKSGHDTVSWYQQALGQGPQFIFQYYEEEERQRGNFPDRFSGHQFPNYSSELNVNALLLGDSALYLCASSQDRGGTGELFFGEGSRLTVL.

V is TRBV2 and J is TRBJ2-7; D is possibly TRBD1 (5 bases). This CDR3 is 13 amino acids long. CDR1 is SNHLY, CDR2 FYNNEI, per germline. V lost 2 bases and J 3 bases, leaving 8 bases between the germline ends. Written as DNA, the CDR3 is TGTGCCAGCAGTGAAAGCAGGGACTACGAGCAGTACTTC. Its translation is CASSESRDYEQYF.

The genes are TRBV4-2 and TRBJ2-7, with 8 positions matching TRBD1. J gave up 5 bases and V 2 bases, and 5 bases lay outside the gene matches. CDR1 and CDR2 from the germline V gene are LGHNA and YNFKEQ. The CDR3 extends over 14 amino acids. CDR3 residues: CASSQSTGGNEQYF. The CDR3 region has the DNA TGTGCCAGCAGCCAATCCACAGGGGGAAACGAGCAGTACTTC.

This clonotype has only one observation. The rearrangement uses TRBV3-1 and TRBJ2-5; D call uncertain. V lost 0 bases to trimming and J lost 2 bases, with 10 bases between them. Germline CDR1 and CDR2: LGHDT and YNNKEL (reference sequence). This CDR3 has 15 residues. CDR3 sequence (DNA): TGTGCCAGCAGCCAAGATCCTGCTGGGCAAGAGACCCAGTACTTC. Encoded protein: CASSQDPAGQETQYF.

The V and J genes are TRBV14 and TRBJ2-3; no firm D call. The germline V and J ends were trimmed by 0 bases and 6 bases, with 16 bases remaining between them. Germline values: CDR1 SGHDN, CDR2 FVKESK. This CDR3 region has 16 residues. The CDR3 DNA is TGTGCCAGCAGCCAAGAACTGGGTTTTCGATGGGATACGCAGTATTTT. Residues: CASSQELGFRWDTQYF.

Only one count was recorded for this clonotype. This chain links TRBV3-1 with TRBJ1-1; the D gene is possibly TRBD1 (6 bases). Deletions cut 4 bases from V and 1 base from J, with 10 bases between. The CDR3 is made up of 14 amino acids. Germline CDR1 LGHDT, CDR2 YNNKEL (reference sequence). The CDR3 bases are TGTGCCAGCAGCCGGATGGACAGGAACACTGAAGCTTTCTTT. It is translated as CASSRMDRNTEAFF.

The chain has TRBV28 and TRBJ2-3; no firm D call. Trimming took 3 bases from V and 0 from J, leaving 13 bases between them. The CDR3 loop spans 16 amino acids. Germline-derived CDR1 and CDR2 are MDHEN and SYDVKM. CDR3 protein: CASSFPQDPSTDTQYF. The DNA of the CDR3 is TGTGCCAGCAGTTTCCCCCAGGACCCTAGCACAGATACGCAGTATTTT.

In DNA, the CDR3 is TGTGCCTGGAGTTCCGAGAACACTGAAGCTTTCTTT. Amino acids: CAWSSENTEAFF. V is TRBV30 and J is TRBJ1-1; D call uncertain. Germline values: CDR1 GTSNPN, CDR2 SVGIG (reference sequence). The CDR3 runs to 12 residues. Trimming took off 2 bases at V and 1 base at J, with 5 bases between the two ends. The whole variable domain, remainder taken from reference TRBV30 and TRBJ1-1, is SQTIHQWPATLVQPVGSPLSLECTVEGTSNPNLYWYRQAAGRGLQLLFYSVGIGQISSEVPQNLSASRPQDRQFILSSKKLLLSDSGFYLCAWSSENTEAFFGQGTRLTVV.

In this sample, this clonotype turned up once. This rearrangement joins TRBV5-8 to TRBJ2-5; 7 bases are shared with TRBD2. This CDR3 spans 13 amino acids. Trimming removed 5 bases from V and 7 bases from J; junction bases left unmatched: 8. The V gene's germline CDR1 is SGHTS and CDR2 YDEGEE. CDR3 sequence: CASRWGGQGTQYF. For the CDR3, the DNA is TGTGCCAGCAGGTGGGGGGGTCAGGGGACCCAGTACTTC.

The chain carries TRBV5-1 and TRBJ2-7; 14 bases agree with TRBD2. V shed 4 bases, J shed 5 bases, and the junction held 8 bases outside the gene matches. Germline-derived CDR1 and CDR2 are SGHRS and YFSETQ. This CDR3 region has 16 residues. CDR3 DNA sequence: TGCGCCAGCAGCCCTGGACTAGCGGGAGGTACCCACGAGCAGTACGTC. Amino acid sequence: CASSPGLAGGTHEQYV.

The chain links TRBV7-9 to TRBJ1-5; TRBD1 is a possible D gene (6 bases). Germline V lookup: CDR1 SEHNR, CDR2 FQNEAQ (reference sequence). The CDR3 runs to 13 residues. The germline V and J ends were trimmed by 5 bases and 8 bases, with 13 bases remaining between them. CDR3 DNA: TGTGCCAGCAGCCCGCAGGGGAGGGAGCCCCAGCATTTT. Its translation: CASSPQGREPQHF.

This chain uses TRBV19 with TRBJ2-5; 9 bases are shared with TRBD1. Germline assignment: CDR1 LNHDA and CDR2 SQIVND (reference sequence). Trimming at V came to 1 base and at J to 5 bases, leaving 8 bases not matched to a gene. The CDR3 loop spans 16 amino acids. CDR3 sequence (DNA): TGTGCCAGTAGTATAGTCATGGGGACAGGGCCGGAGACCCAGTACTTC. Amino acids: CASSIVMGTGPETQYF.

The chain uses TRBV12-5 and TRBJ1-2; D ambiguous. The germline CDR1 and CDR2 sequences are LGHNT and FRNRAP. Trimming cost V 6 bases and J 7 bases, with 12 bases left between them. The CDR3 length is 12 residues. In nucleotides, the CDR3 is TGTGCTAGTGGACGACCCGGTTCTGGCTACACCTTC. Translation gives CASGRPGSGYTF.

This chain connects TRBV27 to TRBJ1-5, with D maybe TRBD1 (5 bases). Looked up from germline, CDR1 is MNHEY and CDR2 is SMNVEV (reference sequence). The CDR3 length is 14 residues. Trimming left V 5 bases short and J 14 bases short, with 22 bases between. This CDR3 reads CASSPGQLFTPEHF. The CDR3 region has the DNA TGTGCCAGCAGTCCAGGACAACTCTTCACCCCCGAGCATTTT.

This chain joins TRBV5-1 and TRBJ2-2; TRBD1 matches 8 bases. CDR1 SGHRS and CDR2 YFSETQ come from the germline V gene. There are 16 residues in the CDR3. Unmatched junction bases numbered 2, after V lost 0 bases and J lost 1 base. CDR3 sequence (DNA): TGCGCCAGCAGCTTGGACGGGACAGGGAACACCGGGGAGCTGTTTTTT. Translation: CASSLDGTGNTGELFF. The whole variable domain, filled in from reference TRBV5-1 and TRBJ2-2, reads KAGVTQTPRYLIKTRGQQVTLSCSPISGHRSVSWYQQTPGQGLQFLFEYFSETQRNKGNFPGRFSGRQFSNSRSEMNVSTLELGDSALYLCASSLDGTGNTGELFFGEGSRLTVL.

This clonotype came up once. The V gene is TRBV5-1, the J gene TRBJ2-1; no clear D gene. In germline, CDR1 is SGHRS, CDR2 YFSETQ. The CDR3 is 15 amino acids. V was shortened by 0 bases and J by 0 bases, with 7 bases between the two germline ends. Written as DNA, the CDR3 is TGCGCCAGCAGCTTGGCTGAGGCCTCCTACAATGAGCAGTTCTTC. Residues: CASSLAEASYNEQFF.

The chain has TRBV15 and TRBJ1-1; a weak D match, TRBD1 (6 bases). V was shortened by 5 bases and J by 0 bases, with 19 bases between the two germline ends. The CDR3 runs to 17 residues. Germline CDR1 reads LNHNV; CDR2 reads YYDKDF (reference sequence). CDR3 sequence (DNA): TGTGCCACCAGCTCTCAGGGGAGGTTTTCGGTGAACACTGAAGCTTTCTTT. Protein product: CATSSQGRFSVNTEAFF.